This passage covers 8 T cell receptor beta chains from one sample sequenced in a study of T cells in Graves' hyperthyroidism and ophthalmopathy. TCR beta CDR3 sequences were amplified from RNA transcripts. First-round RT-PCR of the TCR CDR3 relied on the HTBI primer set. TCRdb reprocessed the multiplex PCR reads with MiXCR, giving one entry per CDR3 protein. The data contain some 800,000 distinct CDR3 sequences, about 38% of them seen just once; the ten biggest clones take up 7% to 10%. The sequencing input was blood. Every receptor here comes from a man between 18 and 35 years old with Graves' hyperthyroidism.

The sample holds many counts of this clonotype. The chain uses TRBV7-2 and TRBJ1-5; D is unclear. CDR3 length: 13 residues. The V end was cut by 3 bases, the J end by 4 bases, with 7 bases between. Germline CDR1 is SGHTA and CDR2 is FQGNSA. CDR3 in amino acids: CASSFERNQPQHF. The CDR3 region has the DNA TGTGCCAGCAGCTTTGAGCGGAATCAGCCCCAGCATTTT. The full variable domain, with the rest looked up from reference TRBV7-2 and TRBJ1-5, is GAGVSQSPSNKVTEKGKDVELRCDPISGHTALYWYRQSLGQGLEFLIYFQGNSAPDKSGLPSDRFSAERTGGSVSTLTIQRTQQEDSAVYLCASSFERNQPQHFGDGTRLSIL.

This clonotype came up many times. The rearrangement joins TRBV20-1 to TRBJ1-2, with D uncertain. Between the trimmed V and J ends, which lost 6 bases and 7 bases, there was a span of 12 bases. CDR3 size: 11 residues. Germline V gene data show CDR1 as DFQATT and CDR2 as SNEGSKA (reference sequence). CDR3 loop: CSAPEGPGYTF. The CDR3 region has the DNA TGCAGTGCCCCTGAAGGGCCTGGCTACACCTTC.

The CDR3 loop reads CASSWAGDSVETQYF. For the CDR3, the DNA is TGTGCCAGCAGTTGGGCAGGGGATAGCGTGGAGACCCAGTACTTC. The chain uses TRBV12-3 or TRBV12-4 and TRBJ2-5; D may be TRBD1 (6 bases). The CDR3 has 15 amino acids. Trimming took 4 bases from V and 5 from J, leaving 17 bases between them.

The chain employs TRBV5-1 and TRBJ1-2, with D unclear. The germline CDR1 and CDR2 sequences are SGHRS and YFSETQ. The V and J ends lost 3 bases and 5 bases respectively, with 5 bases between them. The CDR3 has 11 residues. CDR3: CASSSAYGYTF. CDR3 DNA sequence: TGCGCCAGCAGCTCAGCGTATGGCTACACCTTC.

V gene TRBV5-1 combines with J gene TRBJ2-5; D gene uncertain. This CDR3 has 14 residues. The V gene's germline CDR1 is SGHRS and CDR2 YFSETQ. Trimming left V 0 bases short and J 4 bases short, with 10 bases between. DNA for the CDR3: TGCGCCAGCAGCTTGGCCACAGCCACAGAGACCCAGTACTTC. This encodes CASSLATATETQYF.

This rearrangement joins TRBV6-1 to TRBJ1-2; 9 bases are a match to TRBD1. Trimming at V came to 1 base and at J to 7 bases, leaving 7 bases not matched to a gene. The germline CDR1 and CDR2 sequences are MNHNS and SASEGT. The CDR3 runs to 15 residues. The CDR3 here is CASSEVGQGSGGYTF. DNA of the CDR3: TGTGCCAGCAGTGAAGTAGGACAGGGGAGTGGTGGCTACACCTTC.

The gene calls are TRBV9 and TRBJ1-1, with 9 positions matching TRBD1. This CDR3 region has 17 residues. J was trimmed by 3 bases and V by 3 bases; bases with no gene match: 12. Germline V gives CDR1 SGDLS, CDR2 YYNGEE. CDR3 bases: TGTGCCAGCAGCGGGCGGGGACAGGGCTTTGCGGACACTGAAGCTTTCTTT. It codes for CASSGRGQGFADTEAFF.

The chain is built from TRBV6-2 or TRBV6-3 and TRBJ1-1, with 7 bases matching TRBD1. CDR1 and CDR2 from the germline V gene are MNHEY and SVGEGT. This CDR3 spans 16 amino acids. The ends lost 3 bases at V and 3 bases at J; junction bases unmatched: 10. The CDR3 region is CASSYWTGPEDTEAFF. The CDR3 nucleotides read TGTGCCAGCAGTTATTGGACAGGCCCCGAGGACACTGAAGCTTTCTTT.